This TCR beta chain was identified during a study of blood T cell repertoires in COVID-19. Study summary: Both acute and convalescent COVID-19 samples were obtained from the United States, Italy and Spain. Sources were T cells, B-cell-depleted T cells, or PBMCs; the material itself was cDNA or gDNA.

The CDR3 consists of 15 residues. V shed 3 bases and J 4 bases; nucleotides not matched to a gene: 5. Germline loops: CDR1 MGHRA, CDR2 YSYEKL. Authors' analysis steps: Estimated nucleated cell counts came from reference gene primer amplification. The repertoire was sequenced with immunoSEQ multiplex PCR; TCRdb's copy has only in-frame clones and lacks some. The V and J calls and clone size come from that table; D and trimming were worked out from the DNA. The sample includes approximately 91,000 clones, approximately 80% of them seen just once. The TCR originated in a human donor in a cohort sampled during active COVID-19. The chain is built from TRBV4-1 and TRBJ1-1, with TRBD1 identical over 10 bases. The sample taken for sequencing was peripheral blood. Here the CDR3 DNA reads TGCGCCAGCAGCCAGGGGACAGGGGTGACCACTGAAGCTTTCTTT. It yields the protein CASSQGTGVTTEAFF.